The T cell receptor beta chain under discussion was sequenced for a study of molecular identifiers for immune sequencing clone quantification. Study-level findings and limits: Clones above 20 RNA copies contained over 97% of effector molecules but under 1% of naive ones. Barcode-sharing identical TCR molecules could underestimate highly expanded clone sizes. The study reportedly detected spiked Jurkat TCR RNA from one cell among around 1 million naive cells.

At least ten counts were recorded for this clonotype. Antigen specificity is unknown. V lost 2 bases to trimming and J lost 3 bases, with 15 bases between them. This CDR3 contains 15 residues. CDR1 and CDR2 from the germline V gene are SGHDT and YYEEEE. Libraries of bulk TCR were made by previously described methods (with listed TCR primers). TCRdb reprocessed the PCR reads with MiXCR, giving one entry per CDR3 protein. The sample includes approximately 550,000 distinct CDR3 sequences, 20% to 25% seen only once; the top ten take about 0.84%. Sample: naive CD8+ T cells from blood, with Jurkat cell RNA spiked in. Subset meaning: FACS-sorted CD8+CD4-CCR7+CD45RA+ naive T cells. This rearrangement joins TRBV5-6 to TRBJ2-7; D gene ambiguous. This clonotype was sampled from a human donor in good health. Some libraries in this study had Jurkat cell RNA spiked in. The CDR3 DNA reads TGTGCCAGCAGCTTCCCAGGCCCTACTCTCTACGAGCAGTACTTC. This sequence encodes CASSFPGPTLYEQYF.